One and the same sample provided the 5 T cell receptor beta chains below, sequenced in a study of OX40 agonist ivuxolimab in advanced cancers. Assay: immunoSEQ multiplex PCR; the TCRdb copy retains only in-frame clones and omits some. The profile shows 35,000 to 45,000 clones, 88% of them singletons. The sample consisted of CD4+ or CD8+ T cells sorted from blood, taken in a trial of the OX40 agonist ivuxolimab. Receptor source: an adult with an advanced solid tumor such as melanoma, head and neck, liver or kidney cancer.

The J gene is TRBJ1-5, the V gene TRBV19, with TRBD1 identical over 8 bases. CDR1 and CDR2 from the germline V gene are LNHDA and SQIVND (reference sequence). The CDR3 spans 15 residues. V trimming: 4 bases; J trimming: 5 bases; junction bases outside the gene matches: 7. For the CDR3, the DNA is TGTGCCAGTAGTACTCTCGGACAGGGCGATCAGCCCCAGCATTTT. It translates to CASSTLGQGDQPQHF.

The V and J genes are TRBV19 and TRBJ1-2; D possibly corresponds to TRBD1 (5 bases). Germline CDR1 is LNHDA and CDR2 is SQIVND (reference sequence). Trimming removed 3 bases from V and 2 bases from J, with 10 bases in between. The CDR3 sequence is 14 residues long. CDR3 in amino acids: CASSIDAGNYGYTF. CDR3 bases: TGTGCCAGTAGTATTGATGCAGGGAACTATGGCTACACCTTC.

The chain employs TRBV7-9 and TRBJ1-4, with D perhaps TRBD1 (6 bases). The V gene's germline CDR1 is SEHNR and CDR2 FQNEAQ (reference sequence). CDR3 length: 15 residues. Trimming cost V 3 bases and J 8 bases, with 16 bases left between them. The CDR3 protein is CASSFTTRGEEKLFF. CDR3 coding DNA: TGTGCCAGCAGCTTTACGACCAGGGGAGAAGAAAAACTGTTTTTT.

The J gene is TRBJ2-3, the V gene TRBV11-1; D is unclear. CDR1 and CDR2 (germline): SGHAT, FQDESV (reference sequence). The CDR3 consists of 12 residues. Trimming left V 5 bases short and J 3 bases short, with 6 bases between. CDR3 DNA: TGTGCCAGCAGCCTAGGGACAGATACGCAGTATTTT. It encodes CASSLGTDTQYF.

V gene TRBV7-6 combines with J gene TRBJ2-1, with D perhaps matching TRBD2 (6 bases). Germline V gene lookup returns CDR1 SGHVS and CDR2 FNYEAQ. V was cut by 2 bases and J by 0 bases, with 11 bases left in between. The CDR3 sequence is 16 residues long. This chain's CDR3 is CASSLLTSPSYNEQFF. As DNA, the CDR3 is TGTGCCAGCAGCTTACTAACTAGCCCCTCCTACAATGAGCAGTTCTTC.